Listed below are T cell receptor beta chains from one sample, sequenced in a study of OX40 agonist ivuxolimab in advanced cancers. The repertoire was sequenced with immunoSEQ multiplex PCR; TCRdb's copy has only in-frame clones and lacks some. This sample carries roughly 50,000 clones, approximately 80% of them seen once, and the ten largest clones take 6.3%. The source material was CD4+ or CD8+ T cells sorted from blood, sampled in a trial of the OX40 agonist ivuxolimab. Receptors were obtained from an adult with an advanced solid tumor such as melanoma, head and neck, liver or kidney cancer. Each CDR3 is given with its conserved first and last residue. Each record gives: D gene, J gene, clone size, V gene, CDR3 protein, CDR3 DNA. The D gene is left open where the match is weak. Rows may omit the clone size; those that give it use once, few, many or a size class.

d_call: .; j_call: TRBJ2-3; clone_size: few; v_call: TRBV11-3; cdr3_aa: CASSLVPDTQYF; cdr3_nt: TGTGCCAGCAGCTTAGTCCCAGATACGCAGTATTTT
d_call: TRBD2; j_call: TRBJ2-1; clone_size: .; v_call: TRBV7-3; cdr3_aa: CASSLLAPTSGSYFWSEQFF; cdr3_nt: TGTGCCAGCAGCTTATTGGCTCCAACTAGCGGGAGTTACTTTTGGAGTGAGCAGTTCTTC
d_call: TRBD2; j_call: TRBJ2-3; clone_size: once; v_call: TRBV10-1; cdr3_aa: CASSEGLVLDTQYF; cdr3_nt: TGCGCCAGCAGTGAGGGACTAGTTTTGGATACGCAGTATTTT
d_call: .; j_call: TRBJ1-3; clone_size: .; v_call: TRBV28; cdr3_aa: CASEAGTAGNTIYF; cdr3_nt: TGTGCCAGCGAAGCCGGGACGGCCGGAAACACCATATATTTT
d_call: TRBD1; j_call: TRBJ1-2; clone_size: .; v_call: TRBV29-1; cdr3_aa: CSVGQGNWGYTF; cdr3_nt: TGCAGCGTTGGACAGGGGAATTGGGGCTACACCTTC
d_call: .; j_call: TRBJ2-5; clone_size: once; v_call: TRBV7-9; cdr3_aa: CASSLVAVREETQYF; cdr3_nt: TGTGCCAGCAGCTTAGTTGCTGTCAGGGAAGAGACCCAGTACTTC
d_call: .; j_call: TRBJ1-3; clone_size: .; v_call: TRBV7-9; cdr3_aa: CASRPVTDGNTIYF; cdr3_nt: TGTGCCAGCAGACCCGTTACGGATGGAAACACCATATATTTT
d_call: TRBD1; j_call: TRBJ2-7; clone_size: .; v_call: TRBV30; cdr3_aa: CAWSSGTAAYEQYF; cdr3_nt: TGTGCCTGGTCTTCCGGGACAGCGGCCTACGAGCAGTACTTC
d_call: TRBD2; j_call: TRBJ2-1; clone_size: .; v_call: TRBV7-3; cdr3_aa: CASSLGLAGDNEQFF; cdr3_nt: TGTGCCAGCAGCTTAGGACTAGCGGGGGACAATGAGCAGTTCTTC
d_call: TRBD2; j_call: TRBJ2-1; clone_size: few; v_call: TRBV2; cdr3_aa: CASGLAEGNEQFF; cdr3_nt: TGTGCCAGCGGTCTAGCGGAAGGCAATGAGCAGTTCTTC
d_call: .; j_call: TRBJ2-7; clone_size: .; v_call: TRBV18; cdr3_aa: CASSPFGPENSYEQYF; cdr3_nt: TGTGCCAGCTCACCATTTGGACCGGAAAACTCCTACGAGCAGTACTTC
d_call: .; j_call: TRBJ1-4; clone_size: .; v_call: TRBV19; cdr3_aa: CASSILWGGEKLFF; cdr3_nt: TGTGCCAGTAGTATATTATGGGGAGGTGAAAAACTGTTTTTT
d_call: .; j_call: TRBJ1-2; clone_size: few; v_call: TRBV4-3; cdr3_aa: CASSQDSGMDGYTF; cdr3_nt: TGCGCCAGCAGCCAAGATTCAGGGATGGATGGCTACACCTTC
d_call: .; j_call: TRBJ2-5; clone_size: .; v_call: TRBV2; cdr3_aa: CASSVQQETQYF; cdr3_nt: TGTGCCAGCAGTGTGCAACAAGAGACCCAGTACTTC
d_call: .; j_call: TRBJ2-1; clone_size: once; v_call: TRBV29-1; cdr3_aa: CSVEGNRAANEQFF; cdr3_nt: TGCAGCGTTGAAGGCAATAGGGCTGCCAATGAGCAGTTCTTC
d_call: .; j_call: TRBJ1-4; clone_size: .; v_call: TRBV9; cdr3_aa: CASSVVGSNEKLFF; cdr3_nt: TGTGCCAGCAGCGTAGTCGGGAGCAATGAAAAACTGTTTTTT
d_call: TRBD2; j_call: TRBJ2-1; clone_size: .; v_call: TRBV5-1; cdr3_aa: CASSSGTTNEQFF; cdr3_nt: TGCGCCAGCAGCTCCGGGACTACCAATGAGCAGTTCTTC
d_call: .; j_call: TRBJ1-6; clone_size: .; v_call: TRBV4-3; cdr3_aa: CASSQYAGASDNSPLHF; cdr3_nt: TGCGCCAGCAGCCAATACGCAGGGGCCTCGGATAATTCACCCCTCCACTTT
d_call: .; j_call: TRBJ1-2; clone_size: .; v_call: TRBV4-1; cdr3_aa: CASSQGALQINYGYTF; cdr3_nt: TGCGCCAGCAGCCAAGGCGCCCTACAGATTAACTATGGCTACACCTTC
d_call: .; j_call: TRBJ2-1; clone_size: .; v_call: TRBV11-2; cdr3_aa: CASTWQGQYNEQFF; cdr3_nt: TGTGCCAGCACCTGGCAGGGCCAGTACAATGAGCAGTTCTTC
d_call: .; j_call: TRBJ2-4; clone_size: .; v_call: TRBV7-9; cdr3_aa: CASSPTTSLAKNIQYF; cdr3_nt: TGTGCCAGCAGCCCCACGACAAGTCTAGCCAAAAACATTCAGTACTTC
d_call: TRBD2; j_call: TRBJ2-2; clone_size: .; v_call: TRBV28; cdr3_aa: CASSFNRRLAGFTGELFF; cdr3_nt: TGTGCCAGCAGTTTTAACCGGAGACTAGCGGGATTCACCGGGGAGCTGTTTTTT
d_call: TRBD1; j_call: TRBJ2-7; clone_size: .; v_call: TRBV5-1; cdr3_aa: CASNIGGSSYEQYF; cdr3_nt: TGCGCCAGCAACATAGGGGGCTCGTCCTACGAGCAGTACTTC
d_call: .; j_call: TRBJ1-1; clone_size: .; v_call: TRBV7-3; cdr3_aa: CASSSTPNTEAFF; cdr3_nt: TGTGCCAGCAGCTCCACCCCTAACACTGAAGCTTTCTTT
d_call: TRBD1; j_call: TRBJ2-2; clone_size: once; v_call: TRBV5-1; cdr3_aa: CASSLDPTGASTGELFF; cdr3_nt: TGCGCCAGCAGCTTGGATCCGACAGGGGCTAGCACCGGGGAGCTGTTTTTT
d_call: TRBD1; j_call: TRBJ2-7; clone_size: .; v_call: TRBV7-2; cdr3_aa: CASSFSGTGDAYEQYF; cdr3_nt: TGTGCCAGCAGCTTCTCCGGGACAGGGGACGCCTACGAGCAGTACTTC
d_call: TRBD1; j_call: TRBJ2-7; clone_size: .; v_call: TRBV6-5; cdr3_aa: CASSYIRDRAFYEQYF; cdr3_nt: TGTGCCAGCAGTTACATTAGGGACAGGGCCTTTTACGAGCAGTACTTC
d_call: TRBD2; j_call: TRBJ2-7; clone_size: .; v_call: TRBV7-2; cdr3_aa: CASSQGLASAYEQYF; cdr3_nt: TGTGCCAGCAGCCAGGGACTAGCGTCAGCCTACGAGCAGTACTTC
d_call: .; j_call: TRBJ1-1; clone_size: .; v_call: TRBV2; cdr3_aa: CASSASVYTEAFF; cdr3_nt: TGTGCCAGCAGTGCCTCGGTTTACACTGAAGCTTTCTTT
d_call: .; j_call: TRBJ2-6; clone_size: few; v_call: TRBV5-4; cdr3_aa: CASSRQATGANVLTF; cdr3_nt: TGTGCCAGCAGCAGACAGGCAACTGGGGCCAACGTCCTGACTTTC
d_call: .; j_call: TRBJ1-1; clone_size: .; v_call: TRBV7-2; cdr3_aa: CASSYAGTPNTEAFF; cdr3_nt: TGTGCCAGCAGCTATGCCGGGACACCGAACACTGAAGCTTTCTTT
d_call: .; j_call: TRBJ1-3; clone_size: .; v_call: TRBV5-4; cdr3_aa: CASSPPPGGSSGNTIYF; cdr3_nt: TGTGCCAGCAGCCCCCCCCCTGGCGGCAGCTCTGGAAACACCATATATTTT